This T cell receptor beta chain stems from a study of cytomegalovirus exposure and HLA in healthy donors (dated by TCRdb to about 2017). Turning to the overall study: According to an earlier analysis of 587 of the donors, about 179 million T cells yielded 90 million to 130 million unique TCR beta sequences and about 300 Gb of sequence data. All discovery cohort repertoires had been generated on a single sequencing platform. The number of typed donors differed by locus: about 620-630 for A, B, C, DRB1 and DQB1; approximately 530 for DQA1; around 580 for DPA1; and roughly 470 for DPB1. In a later genetic analysis, genome-wide SNP genotypes for about three fifths of the 666 donors were used, and that subset was treated as a discovery cohort. Of the roughly 400 genotyped donors, 65% to 90% fell in the genetic ancestry cluster associated with self-reported Caucasian donors. Donor age, sex, ethnicity and CMV serostatus were collected together with the repertoire data. The study combined high-throughput TCR immunosequencing, statistical association of individual TCRs with disease status, and machine learning to predict cytomegalovirus infection status. To study patterns of TCR occurrence, a later analysis re-analyzed previously published TCR beta repertoires from 700 or so donors and added high-resolution HLA genotyping. Besides the first cohort of approximately 670 subjects, a separate validation cohort made up of about 120 different subjects was used. An earlier analysis of more than 450 of the donors used high-throughput TCR beta sequencing to judge whether each TCR beta V gene segment behaved as functional or pseudogenic. Among some 400 genotyped donors of the cohort, an average of roughly 240,000 unique TCR beta nucleotide sequences were sequenced per donor, roughly 18% of them non-productive. Because of strong linkage in the cohort, a handful of DR-DQ haplotypes were treated as single units for association and clustering. Class I and class II HLA loci were covered by the typing at four-digit resolution. The study aimed to test whether signatures of past pathogen exposure could be identified by cataloging public T cell receptors. The study used immunosequencing to profile the T cell repertoires of hundreds of subjects and linked those repertoires to cytomegalovirus serostatus. An early release that covered about 600 HLA-typed donors contained approximately 290 gigabases of sequencing data and about 93 million unique TCR sequences. Rather than using new phenotypic data, the later analysis identified candidate immune exposures from TCR beta sequences and from how often those sequences occurred across donors. What the work shows at the level of the full study, not this receptor alone: Roughly uniform sequencing depth across donors was assumed in presence/absence analyses, although this assumption may not hold. An association between a missense DCLRE1C variant and V-gene and J-gene trimming of TCR beta chains was found in a later genetic analysis and replicated in an independent cohort. In an earlier analysis of 587 of the donors, most TCR beta V segments appeared in productive rearrangements about 87% or about 30% of the time, broadly matching IMGT annotations. Because counts were too low, fewer than 20 rarely observed V segments, including chromosome 9 orphons, were excluded from the earlier analysis of several hundred of the donors. A later analysis found that HLA-associated TCR beta chains were more clonally expanded and had lower generation probabilities than equally common non-associated chains. At a false discovery rate of 0.05, a later analysis linked about 17,000 TCR beta sequences to specific HLA alleles. Because HLA typing was missing for some donors at each locus, association tests included only the typed subset. In this cohort, only TCR beta chains were sequenced, and detectable features were limited by the absence of alpha or paired-chain data. Most CMV-associated TCR beta chains appeared to be HLA-restricted in a later analysis, and the HLA associations seemed to be driven largely by CMV exposure. Some IMGT-functional V segments, including TRBV6-2 and TRBV6-3, could not be told apart with the 87-base-pair reads, so those segments were excluded. In both the original and validation cohorts, the classifier was reported to diagnose cytomegalovirus status with high specificity and sensitivity. Across donors, most TCR sequences were observed very rarely, whereas some public TCRs were present in many individuals. According to a later analysis, TCR association rates differed among HLA loci, with DRB1 alleles showing the most associated TCRs and HLA-C alleles showing the fewest. In vitro tests confirmed that a few of the cytomegalovirus-associated TCR beta chains recognize cytomegalovirus antigens. A cluster of highly shared sequence variants was judged likely to represent a technical artifact of the sequencing pipeline. A further reported finding was that TCR beta sequences accurately predicted the HLA-A and HLA-B alleles for most subjects in the first cohort. Correlated functional status among segregating V segments might reflect linkage disequilibrium, but an unknown experimental factor could not be ruled out. The authors suggested that the approach could potentially be generalized to other disease states and immunological phenotypes. A later genetic analysis reported fewer N-insertions in productive TCRs among donors in an Asian-associated ancestry cluster than the roughly 620-donor mean. The study listed 164 TCR beta chains as associated with cytomegalovirus. When HLA alleles, especially DR and DQ, strongly co-occurred, TCR associations were difficult to assign to individual alleles. CMV serostatus was the only immune exposure information available for the cohort. According to a later analysis, parvovirus B19, influenza, CMV and Epstein-Barr virus appeared linked to several top co-occurrence clusters.

This clone was seen once. It has no known antigen specificity. No base-level quality is on record; no much larger clone is a single base apart. This CDR3 is also generated by other DNA sequences in the sample. From the germline V gene, CDR1 is SNHLY and CDR2 is FYNNEI. Taken from cysteine to phenylalanine, the CDR3 has 18 residues. Only the CDR3 DNA stays, 54 bases, in frame from base 1. The germline V end is reduced by 6 bases and the J end by 0 bases; junction bases left unmatched: 11. The cohort was made up of about 610 healthy bone marrow donors. At the time of sampling, every cohort member was nominally healthy, though immune exposures that went unrecorded were likely present. The donor tested CMV seropositive and was one of the 289 seropositive cohort members. Every donor gave a peripheral blood sample, and the peripheral blood mononuclear cells from that sample were used for TCR beta sequencing. The Qiagen DNeasy Blood Extraction Kit was used to extract genomic DNA from the blood cell samples.

The library was obtained by the immunoSEQ multiplex PCR assay. For the multiplex PCR, a mixture combining 60 forward primers for TCR Vbeta segments and 13 reverse primers for TCR Jbeta segments was used. A multiplex PCR assay on genomic DNA amplified the CDR3 region of rearranged TCR beta genes. The amplified TCR beta libraries were sequenced on the Illumina HiSeq System as 87-base-pair reads. Under the source paper's analysis protocol: In a later analysis, tens of millions of unique TCR beta chains were counted across the 666 repertoires, and roughly 11 million of these chains were shared by at least two donors. A nearest-neighbor algorithm error-corrected the raw reads and collapsed the reads into unique sequences, merging closely related sequences to remove PCR and sequencing errors. CDR3 sequences were aligned to IMGT reference sequences to assign V, D and J gene segments. For a sequence to be retained, at least a six-nucleotide match to both a V gene segment and a J gene segment was required. A rearrangement was called productive if the CDR3 had no stop codons and remained in frame with V and J, and every other rearrangement was called non-productive. Following IMGT convention, CDR3 was defined as the stretch from the second conserved V-encoded cysteine up to the conserved J-encoded phenylalanine. The earlier analysis of about 590 of the donors excluded sequences that lacked an unambiguous match to a single V gene segment. An earlier analysis of several hundred of the donors classified V segments as functional when productive rearrangements were above 56.7% and as segregating when the standard deviation between donors was above 5%. A statistical classification framework was developed to diagnose cytomegalovirus status using the catalog of TCR beta chain sequences. A later analysis assigned V and J genes by comparing TCR nucleotide sequences with IMGT/GENE-DB human TR gene sequences. The TCRdist pipeline was used in a later analysis to assign CDR3 sequences and most-parsimonious VDJ recombination scenarios. A later analysis defined each TCR beta chain by its CDR3 amino acid sequence plus V-gene family, and excluded reads lacking a unique V-gene family. To address suspected cross-contamination and a sequencing artifact, a later analysis removed approximately 600 highly shared, low-generation-probability nucleotide sequences. A later analysis calculated a clonal expansion index for each public chain from normalized within-repertoire ranks of inferred template counts. A later analysis computed generation probabilities with a VDJ recombination model fitted to out-of-frame rearrangements, and checked the results against IGoR. A later analysis scored TCR-TCR, TCR-HLA and TCR-CMV co-occurrence with hypergeometric tests, applying a repertoire-size bias correction to TCR pairs. A later analysis estimated false discovery rates by permuting HLA or CMV assignments 20 times. A later analysis grouped co-occurring TCRs with DBSCAN, adding TCRdist sequence similarity when clustering within HLA-allele-positive subsets. Co-occurrence clustering excluded repertoires with fewer than 30,000 or more than 120,000 public chains, plus five with anomalous nucleotide sharing. In TCRdb, the immuneACCESS table is reduced to in-frame sequences with V and J assigned. These tables do not hold every clone; where another copy was compared, an unresolved V gene accounts for under half, and the others remain unexplained. That table supplies the V and J calls and clone size; D and trimming were determined from the DNA. The sample table holds about 110,000 clones, of which around 80% were seen once. The ten largest clones represent less than 3.5% of the sample.

The sample taken for sequencing was PBMCs. The rearranged segments are TRBV2 and TRBJ1-6, with 7 bases in between that match TRBD1. This TCR was recovered from a man younger than 40 in good health and CMV-seropositive. The DNA is as follows: TGTGCCAGCAGCGCGTACCGGGACAGCAGCTCCTATAATTCACCCCTCCACTTT. This encodes CASSAYRDSSSYNSPLHF. When the CDR3 is completed using the reference TRBV2 and TRBJ1-6 genes on either side, the full variable domain is EPEVTQTPSHQVTQMGQEVILRCVPISNHLYFYWYRQILGQKVEFLVSFYNNEISEKSEIFDDQFSVERPDGSNFTLKIRSTKLEDSAMYFCASSAYRDSSSYNSPLHFGNGTRLTVT.